These 14 T cell receptor beta chains share one sample of origin, sequenced in a study of cytomegalovirus exposure and HLA in healthy donors. Use of 60 Vbeta and 13 Jbeta primers characterized the PCR. Only in-frame clones appear in the TCRdb table, and some are missing; sequencing was by immunoSEQ multiplex PCR. The sample has roughly 230,000 clones, around 80% seen once. Sequencing input: PBMCs. These receptor sequences come from a boy younger than 18 in good health and CMV-seronegative.

The CDR3 DNA sequence: TGTGCCAGTAGCACGACGGGGGGGGGTCATGGCTACACCTTC. Translating gives CASSTTGGGHGYTF. The V call is TRBV19, the J call TRBJ1-2; a possible D gene is TRBD1 (5 bases). Trimming pared 6 bases from V and 6 bases from J, leaving 17 bases between. Germline CDR1 and CDR2: LNHDA and SQIVND (reference sequence). CDR3 size: 14 residues.

The CDR3 nucleotides read TGTGCCAGTAGTAACGGCGGGAGGAGCGGAGAGACCCAGTACTTC. Protein sequence: CASSNGGRSGETQYF. The V gene is TRBV19, the J gene TRBJ2-5, with TRBD2 identical over 8 bases. Germline CDR1 LNHDA, CDR2 SQIVND (reference sequence). V lost 4 bases, J lost 4 bases, and 8 bases stayed unmatched. This CDR3 has 15 residues.

The table lists this clone with a few counts. The chain combines TRBV2 with TRBJ1-5, with 7 positions matching TRBD1. Germline-derived CDR1 and CDR2 are SNHLY and FYNNEI. V shed 3 bases and J 3 bases; nucleotides not matched to a gene: 11. This CDR3 has 17 amino acids. The CDR3 DNA reads TGTGCCAGCAGTGAGGGACAGAGGCTTAGGAACAATCAGCCCCAGCATTTT. Amino acids: CASSEGQRLRNNQPQHF.

The CDR3 here is CSVDTFSNEKLFF. Here the CDR3 DNA reads TGCAGCGTTGATACATTTTCAAATGAAAAACTGTTTTTT. The chain couples TRBV29-1 to TRBJ1-4; D gene uncertain. This CDR3 is built from 13 residues. Trimming took off 3 bases at V and 5 bases at J, with 10 bases between the two ends. Germline V gives CDR1 SQVTM, CDR2 ANQGSEA.

This chain connects TRBV19 to TRBJ1-4; possibly TRBD1 for D (5 bases). The germline V and J ends were trimmed by 5 bases and 5 bases, with 15 bases remaining between them. Per germline, CDR1 LNHDA and CDR2 SQIVND (reference sequence). The CDR3 sequence is 15 residues long. The CDR3 sequence: CASSPSGLENEKLFF. In nucleotides, the CDR3 is TGTGCCAGTAGTCCCTCGGGACTGGAGAATGAAAAACTGTTTTTT.

This chain uses TRBV7-9 with TRBJ2-2; D is unclear. V lost 5 bases to trimming and J lost 6 bases, with 16 bases between them. The CDR3 is 15 amino acids. The germline V gene encodes CDR1 SEHNR and CDR2 FQNEAQ (reference sequence). The chain's CDR3 is CASSLPPQAPGELFF. The CDR3 DNA follows: TGTGCCAGCAGCCTGCCACCCCAGGCTCCCGGGGAGCTGTTTTTT.

This rearrangement joins TRBV30 to TRBJ2-5; TRBD1 agrees at 10 bases. TRBJ2-7 explains the end of the DNA better; the J call may be wrong. The CDR3 is 14 amino acids. Germline V gene sequence: CDR1 GTSNPN, CDR2 SVGIG (reference sequence). The DNA for the CDR3 is TGTGCCTGGAGTCCGGACAGGGGGGTTTACGAGCAGTACTTC. Protein: CAWSPDRGVYEQYF.

V is TRBV5-8 and J is TRBJ1-2; TRBD1 might be the D (5 bases). The germline gives CDR1 SGHTS, CDR2 YDEGEE. This CDR3 spans 14 amino acids. With 3 bases removed from V and 4 bases from J, the gap between germline ends came to 13 bases. The CDR3 region has the DNA TGTGCCAGCAGCTCGGTGGGGGGAAGCTATGGCTACACCTTC. It specifies CASSSVGGSYGYTF.

The genes are TRBV4-1 and TRBJ1-1, with D tentatively TRBD1 (6 bases). This CDR3 has 14 residues. Per germline, CDR1 MGHRA and CDR2 YSYEKL. Trimming stripped 2 bases from V and 2 bases from J, with 9 bases between. The CDR3 here is CASSQLGTNTEAFF. The CDR3 DNA sequence: TGCGCCAGCAGCCAACTCGGGACAAACACTGAAGCTTTCTTT.

The gene calls are TRBV19 and TRBJ2-3; weak D call: TRBD1 (6 bases). Deletions cut 3 bases from V and 2 bases from J, with 9 bases between. This CDR3 comprises 14 residues. The germline CDR1 and CDR2 sequences are LNHDA and SQIVND (reference sequence). The CDR3 bases are TGTGCCAGTAGTATGAGGACAGACACAGATACGCAGTATTTT. Translated, it gives CASSMRTDTDTQYF. The variable domain in full, with the rest retrieved from reference TRBV19 and TRBJ2-3, is DGGITQSPKYLFRKEGQNVTLSCEQNLNHDAMYWYRQDPGQGLRLIYYSQIVNDFQKGDIAEGYSVSREKKESFPLTVTSAQKNPTAFYLCASSMRTDTDTQYFGPGTRLTVL.

V usage is TRBV20-1 and J usage is TRBJ1-2, with D perhaps TRBD1 (5 bases). Trimming stripped 6 bases from V and 7 bases from J, with 12 bases between. The CDR3 contains 11 residues. Germline assignment: CDR1 DFQATT and CDR2 SNEGSKA (reference sequence). The DNA for the CDR3 is TGCAGTGCCCCCTATCAGGGTGGCTACACCTTC. Amino acid sequence: CSAPYQGGYTF.

The V and J genes are TRBV15 and TRBJ1-1; 7 bases map to TRBD1. Per the germline V gene, CDR1 is LNHNV and CDR2 is YYDKDF (reference sequence). The CDR3 sequence is 17 residues long. The junction had 18 bases not matched to a gene; V was cut back by 8 bases and J by 3 bases. Written as DNA, the CDR3 is TGTGCCACCTCCAGGGGGATGAGTGGTTATGGGTACACTGAAGCTTTCTTT. Residues: CATSRGMSGYGYTEAFF. Filled out from reference TRBV15 and TRBJ1-1, the complete variable domain reads DAMVIQNPRYQVTQFGKPVTLSCSQTLNHNVMYWYQQKSSQAPKLLFHYYDKDFNNEADTPDNFQSRRPNTSFCFLDIRSPGLGDTAMYLCATSRGMSGYGYTEAFFGQGTRLTVV.

The V gene is TRBV4-1, the J gene TRBJ2-3; D remains ambiguous. The V gene lost 0 bases and the J gene lost 4 bases, with 8 bases spanning the gap. The CDR3 runs 14 residues. Germline V gene sequence: CDR1 MGHRA, CDR2 YSYEKL. In nucleotides, the CDR3 is TGCGCCAGCAGCCAAGATCTACGGGCAGATACGCAGTATTTT. Translated, it gives CASSQDLRADTQYF.

This sequence joins TRBV19 and TRBJ2-6; TRBD2 aligns across 7 bases. V lost 3 bases and J lost 0; bases outside the gene matches: 14. Germline values: CDR1 LNHDA, CDR2 SQIVND (reference sequence). The CDR3 covers 20 residues. CDR3 coding DNA: TGTGCCAGTAGTATTGAGAGAGGGCTAGCGGAATACTCTGGGGCCAACGTCCTGACTTTC. Translated: CASSIERGLAEYSGANVLTF.